The clone carrying this T cell receptor beta chain was recorded many times. The antigen remains unidentified. The data derive from a study of cytomegalovirus exposure and HLA in healthy donors. The germline V and J ends were trimmed by 1 base and 9 bases, with 15 bases remaining between them. The CDR3 is made up of 13 amino acids. Germline V gene data show CDR1 as GTSNPN and CDR2 as SVGIG (reference sequence). Whole-study findings and limits: Researchers catalogued 164 TCR beta chains as cytomegalovirus-associated. A reported reduction in N-insertions relative to the roughly 700-donor mean was seen in an Asian-associated ancestry cluster in a later analysis.

PCR was performed using 60 Vbeta and 13 Jbeta primers. Only in-frame clones appear in the TCRdb table, and some are missing; sequencing was by immunoSEQ multiplex PCR. The sample holds approximately 170,000 clones, 70% to 80% seen once. This receptor was taken from a woman aged 25-40 years in good health and CMV-seropositive. What was sequenced was PBMCs. The chain joins TRBV30 to TRBJ1-1, with D possibly matching TRBD1 (5 bases). CDR3 DNA: TGTGCCTGGAGTGATGGGGCGTCTAAAAAAGCTTTCTTT. Protein sequence: CAWSDGASKKAFF.